This TCR beta chain was observed in a study of T-cell reconstitution after alpha-beta-depleted transplantation in children. Broader study findings: The origin of alpha-beta T cells about two months after transplant was reportedly several hundred expanded graft clones. The high TCRbeta diversity at day 60 in some patients came from surviving recipient T cells and thymic progenitors. Newly made T cells mostly supplied T-cell counts and diversity one year after transplant.

This clonotype was counted at least ten times. Its antigen is not identified. The CDR3 sequence is 16 residues long. The germline V and J ends were trimmed by 0 bases and 4 bases, with 13 bases remaining between them. Per germline, CDR1 LNHNV and CDR2 YYDKDF (reference sequence). TCRbeta library preparation incorporated unique molecular identifiers. In TCRdb, the PCR reads were re-called with MiXCR into one record per CDR3 protein. Of fewer than 350,000 distinct CDR3 sequences detected, over 9.5% appear once; the ten largest clones hold 7.5%. Here the sequenced sample was PBMCs, taken before TCRalphabeta/CD19-depleted stem cell transplant. The chain combines TRBV15 with TRBJ2-1; maybe TRBD2 (6 bases). The clonotype originates from a boy less than two years old with acute myeloid leukemia, due to receive a stem cell transplant. CDR3 sequence: CATSRDLGLGYNEQFF. For the CDR3, the DNA is TGTGCCACCAGCAGAGACCTGGGACTTGGGTACAATGAGCAGTTCTTC.